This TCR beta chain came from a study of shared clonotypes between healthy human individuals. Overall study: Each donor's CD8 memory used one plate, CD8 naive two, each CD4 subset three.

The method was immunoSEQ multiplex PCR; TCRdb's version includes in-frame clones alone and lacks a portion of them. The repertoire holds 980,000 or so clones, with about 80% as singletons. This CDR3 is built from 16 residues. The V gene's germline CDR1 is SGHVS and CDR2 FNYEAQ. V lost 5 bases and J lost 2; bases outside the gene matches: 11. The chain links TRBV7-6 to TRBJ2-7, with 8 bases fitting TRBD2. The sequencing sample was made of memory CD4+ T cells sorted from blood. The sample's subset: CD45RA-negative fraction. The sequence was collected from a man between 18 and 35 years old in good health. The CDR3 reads CASSPLNTGGPYEQYF. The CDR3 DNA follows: TGTGCCAGCAGCCCCCTCAATACGGGGGGGCCCTACGAGCAGTACTTC.